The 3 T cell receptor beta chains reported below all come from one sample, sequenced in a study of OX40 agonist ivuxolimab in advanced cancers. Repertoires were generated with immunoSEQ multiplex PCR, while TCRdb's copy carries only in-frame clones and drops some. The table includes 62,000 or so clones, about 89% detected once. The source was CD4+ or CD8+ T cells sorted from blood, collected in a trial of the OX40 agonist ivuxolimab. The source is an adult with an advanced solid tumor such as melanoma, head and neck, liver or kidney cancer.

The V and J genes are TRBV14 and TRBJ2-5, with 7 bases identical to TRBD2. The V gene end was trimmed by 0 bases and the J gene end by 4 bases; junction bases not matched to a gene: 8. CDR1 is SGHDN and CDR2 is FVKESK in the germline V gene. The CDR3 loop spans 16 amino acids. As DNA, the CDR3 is TGTGCCAGCAGCCAAGATCCGGGACTAACCCGAGAGACCCAGTACTTC. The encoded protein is CASSQDPGLTRETQYF.

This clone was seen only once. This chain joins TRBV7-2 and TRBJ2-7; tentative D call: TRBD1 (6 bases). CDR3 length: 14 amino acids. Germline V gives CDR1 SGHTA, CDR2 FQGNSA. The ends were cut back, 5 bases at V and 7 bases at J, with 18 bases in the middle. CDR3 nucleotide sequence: TGTGCCAGCAGCCCTAGGGACACCTTAGGGGAGCAGTACTTC. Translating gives CASSPRDTLGEQYF.

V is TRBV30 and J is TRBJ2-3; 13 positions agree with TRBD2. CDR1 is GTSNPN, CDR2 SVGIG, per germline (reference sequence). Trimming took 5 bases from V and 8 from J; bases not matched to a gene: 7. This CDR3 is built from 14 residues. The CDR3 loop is CAWGTSGIRGTQYF. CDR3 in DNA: TGTGCCTGGGGGACTAGCGGGATTCGTGGTACGCAGTATTTT.